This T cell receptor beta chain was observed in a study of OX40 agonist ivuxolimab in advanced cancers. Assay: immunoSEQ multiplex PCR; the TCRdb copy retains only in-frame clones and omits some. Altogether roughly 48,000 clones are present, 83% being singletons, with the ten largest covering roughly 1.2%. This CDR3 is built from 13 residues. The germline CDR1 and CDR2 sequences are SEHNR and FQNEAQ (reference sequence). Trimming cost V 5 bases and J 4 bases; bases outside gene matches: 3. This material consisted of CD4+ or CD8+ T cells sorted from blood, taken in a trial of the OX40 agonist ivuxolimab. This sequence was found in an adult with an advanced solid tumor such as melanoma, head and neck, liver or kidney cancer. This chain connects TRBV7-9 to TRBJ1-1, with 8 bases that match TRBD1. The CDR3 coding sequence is TGTGCCAGCAGCAGGACAGGGCCCACTGAAGCTTTCTTT. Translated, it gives CASSRTGPTEAFF.